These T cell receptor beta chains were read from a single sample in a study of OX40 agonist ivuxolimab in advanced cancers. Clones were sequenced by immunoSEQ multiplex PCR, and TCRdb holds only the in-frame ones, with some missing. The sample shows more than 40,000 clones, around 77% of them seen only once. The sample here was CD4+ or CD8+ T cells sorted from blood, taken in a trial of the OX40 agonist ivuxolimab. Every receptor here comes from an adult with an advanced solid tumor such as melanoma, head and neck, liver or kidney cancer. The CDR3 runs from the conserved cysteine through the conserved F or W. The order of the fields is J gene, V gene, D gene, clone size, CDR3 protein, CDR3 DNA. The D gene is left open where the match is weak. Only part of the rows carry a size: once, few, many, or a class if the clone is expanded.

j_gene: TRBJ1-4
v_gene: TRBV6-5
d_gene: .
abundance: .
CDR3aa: CASSPTASYEKLFF
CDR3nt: TGTGCCAGCAGTCCGACAGCTAGCTATGAAAAACTGTTTTTT

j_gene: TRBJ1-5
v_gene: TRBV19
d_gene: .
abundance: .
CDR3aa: CASSIPGTRGKEQPQHF
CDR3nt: TGTGCCAGTAGTATCCCCGGGACAAGGGGGAAGGAGCAGCCCCAGCATTTT

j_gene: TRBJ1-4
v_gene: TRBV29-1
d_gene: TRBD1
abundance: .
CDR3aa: CSVRQGFIDGKLFF
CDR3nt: TGCAGCGTGAGACAGGGGTTCATCGACGGAAAACTGTTTTTT

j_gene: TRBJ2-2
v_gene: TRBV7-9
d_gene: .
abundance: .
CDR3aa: CASLPRPPRDTGELFF
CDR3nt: TGTGCCAGCCTTCCCCGACCGCCGAGGGACACCGGGGAGCTGTTTTTT

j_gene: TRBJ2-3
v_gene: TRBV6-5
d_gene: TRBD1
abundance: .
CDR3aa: CASGRMGQDTDTQYF
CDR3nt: TGTGCCAGCGGTAGGATGGGACAGGACACAGATACGCAGTATTTT

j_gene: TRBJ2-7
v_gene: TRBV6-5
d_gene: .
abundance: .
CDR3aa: CASRSNYEQYF
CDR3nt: TGTGCCAGCAGGTCCAACTACGAGCAGTACTTC

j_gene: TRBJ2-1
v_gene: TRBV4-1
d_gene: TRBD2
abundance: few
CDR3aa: CASSQFRGGTSGSRNEQFF
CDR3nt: TGCGCCAGCAGCCAATTCAGGGGGGGGACTAGCGGGAGCAGGAATGAGCAGTTCTTC

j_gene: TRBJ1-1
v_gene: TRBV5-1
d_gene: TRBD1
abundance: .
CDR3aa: CASSGQGRLVTEAFF
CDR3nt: TGCGCCAGCAGCGGACAGGGTCGGTTGGTCACTGAAGCTTTCTTT

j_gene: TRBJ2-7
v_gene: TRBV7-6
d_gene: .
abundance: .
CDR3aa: CASSLQQAYSYEQYF
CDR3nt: TGTGCCAGCAGCTTACAACAGGCATATTCCTACGAGCAGTACTTC

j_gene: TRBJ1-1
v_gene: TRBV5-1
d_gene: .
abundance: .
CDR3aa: CASSVVWAGTEAFF
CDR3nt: TGCGCCAGCAGCGTGGTATGGGCTGGGACTGAAGCTTTCTTT

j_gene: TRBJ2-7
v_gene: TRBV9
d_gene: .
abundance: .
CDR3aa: CASSVSQRSSDEQYF
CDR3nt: TGTGCCAGCAGCGTTTCCCAGAGGTCGAGTGACGAGCAGTACTTC

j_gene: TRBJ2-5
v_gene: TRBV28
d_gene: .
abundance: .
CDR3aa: CASSSTRGPGKTQYF
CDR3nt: TGTGCCAGCAGCTCCACTAGGGGACCGGGGAAGACCCAGTACTTC

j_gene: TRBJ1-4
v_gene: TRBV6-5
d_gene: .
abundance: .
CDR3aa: CASKMDGRSNEKLFF
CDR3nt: TGTGCCAGCAAGATGGATGGCAGGTCTAATGAAAAACTGTTTTTT

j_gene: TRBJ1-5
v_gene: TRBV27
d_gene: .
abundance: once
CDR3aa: CASRVGGSSHQPQHF
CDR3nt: TGTGCCAGCAGGGTGGGGGGGTCATCTCATCAGCCCCAGCATTTT

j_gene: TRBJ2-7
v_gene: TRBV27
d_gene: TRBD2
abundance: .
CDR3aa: CASSLSPGGLAGYEQYF
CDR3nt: TGTGCCAGCAGTTTATCGCCCGGGGGACTAGCGGGGTACGAGCAGTACTTC

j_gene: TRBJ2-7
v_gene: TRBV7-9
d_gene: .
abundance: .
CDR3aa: CASSSISGTTYEQYF
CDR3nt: TGTGCCAGCAGTTCCATTTCAGGGACAACCTACGAGCAGTACTTC

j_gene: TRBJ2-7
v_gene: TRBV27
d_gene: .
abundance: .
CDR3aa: CASSFVSEGEQISYEQYF
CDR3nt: TGTGCCAGCAGTTTTGTCTCCGAGGGGGAGCAAATTTCCTACGAGCAGTACTTC

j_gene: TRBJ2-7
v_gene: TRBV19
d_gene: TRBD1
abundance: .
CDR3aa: CASSRDRGYEQYF
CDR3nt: TGTGCCAGTAGTCGGGACAGGGGTTACGAGCAGTACTTC

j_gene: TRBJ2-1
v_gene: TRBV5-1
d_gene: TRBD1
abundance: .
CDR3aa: CASSLDRGYDEQFF
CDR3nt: TGCGCCAGCAGCTTGGACAGGGGATACGATGAGCAGTTCTTC

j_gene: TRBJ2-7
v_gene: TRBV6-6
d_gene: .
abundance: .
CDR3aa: CASGESYEQYF
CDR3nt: TGTGCCAGCGGAGAATCCTACGAGCAGTACTTC

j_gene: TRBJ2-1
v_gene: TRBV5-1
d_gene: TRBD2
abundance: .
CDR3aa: CASSLVLAGGYNEQFF
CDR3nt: TGCGCCAGCAGCTTGGTTCTAGCGGGAGGGTACAATGAGCAGTTCTTC

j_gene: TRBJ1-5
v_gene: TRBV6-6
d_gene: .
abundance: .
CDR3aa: CASSYSGNSNQPQHF
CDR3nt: TGTGCCAGCAGTTACTCCGGGAATAGCAATCAGCCCCAGCATTTT

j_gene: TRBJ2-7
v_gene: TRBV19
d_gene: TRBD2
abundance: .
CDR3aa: CASSILPLAGFVEQYF
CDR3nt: TGTGCCAGTAGTATTCTCCCCCTAGCGGGGTTCGTGGAGCAGTACTTC

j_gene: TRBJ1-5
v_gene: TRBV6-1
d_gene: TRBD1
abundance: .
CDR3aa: CASRTGVNQPQHF
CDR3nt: TGTGCCAGCAGGACAGGGGTCAATCAGCCCCAGCATTTT

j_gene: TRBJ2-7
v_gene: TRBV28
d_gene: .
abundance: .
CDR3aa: CASSFSGPRAYEQYF
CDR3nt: TGTGCCAGCAGTTTTTCGGGGCCTCGGGCCTACGAGCAGTACTTC

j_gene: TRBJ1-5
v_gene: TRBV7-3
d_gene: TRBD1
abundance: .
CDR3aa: CASTSDRTGNQPQHF
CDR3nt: TGTGCCAGCACCTCGGACAGGACTGGCAATCAGCCCCAGCATTTT

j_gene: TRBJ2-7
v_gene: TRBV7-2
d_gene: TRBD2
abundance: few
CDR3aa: CASRPLGLGLAGKSYEQYF
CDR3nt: TGTGCCAGCAGGCCCCTAGGGCTAGGACTAGCGGGAAAGTCCTACGAGCAGTACTTC

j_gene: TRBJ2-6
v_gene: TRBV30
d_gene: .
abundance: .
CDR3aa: CASGTSGANVLTF
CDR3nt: TGTGCTTCGGGGACCTCTGGGGCCAACGTCCTGACTTTC

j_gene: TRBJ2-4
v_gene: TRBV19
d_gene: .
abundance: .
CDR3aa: CASSATGTGLKNIQYF
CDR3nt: TGTGCCAGTAGTGCCACCGGTACAGGGCTCAAAAACATTCAGTACTTC

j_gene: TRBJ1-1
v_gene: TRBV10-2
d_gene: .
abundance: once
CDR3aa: CASSYGVTEAFF
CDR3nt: TGCGCCAGCAGCTACGGGGTTACTGAAGCTTTCTTT

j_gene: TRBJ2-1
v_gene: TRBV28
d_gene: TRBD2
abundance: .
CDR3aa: CASSSNRGTSTYNEQFF
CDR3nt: TGTGCCAGCAGTTCAAACCGCGGGACTAGCACCTACAATGAGCAGTTCTTC

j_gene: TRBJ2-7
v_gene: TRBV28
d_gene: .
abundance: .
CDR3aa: CASSRTIDYEQYF
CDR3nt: TGTGCCAGCAGTCGGACCATAGACTACGAGCAGTACTTC

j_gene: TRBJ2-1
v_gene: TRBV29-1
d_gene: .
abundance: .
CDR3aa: CSVEPFTSYNEQFF
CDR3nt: TGCAGCGTTGAACCCTTTACTTCTTACAATGAGCAGTTCTTC

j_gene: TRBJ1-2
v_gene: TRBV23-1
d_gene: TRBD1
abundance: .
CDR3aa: CASGKRDRDNYGYTF
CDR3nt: TGCGCCAGCGGAAAGCGGGACAGGGATAACTATGGCTACACCTTC

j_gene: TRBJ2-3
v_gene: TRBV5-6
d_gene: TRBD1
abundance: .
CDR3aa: CASSSPGQGVTDTQYF
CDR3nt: TGTGCCAGCAGCTCTCCGGGACAGGGGGTCACAGATACGCAGTATTTT

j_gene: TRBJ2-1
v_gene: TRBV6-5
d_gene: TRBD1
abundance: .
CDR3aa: CASSDRDRNNEQFF
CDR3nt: TGTGCCAGCAGTGACCGGGACAGAAACAATGAGCAGTTCTTC

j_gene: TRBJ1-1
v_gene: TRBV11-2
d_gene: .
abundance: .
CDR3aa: CASSLVGGVNTEAFF
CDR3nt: TGTGCCAGCAGCTTAGTGGGTGGGGTGAACACTGAAGCTTTCTTT

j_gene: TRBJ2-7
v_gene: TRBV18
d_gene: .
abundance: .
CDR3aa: CASSPPAEQYF
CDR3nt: TGTGCCAGCTCACCACCGGCCGAGCAGTACTTC

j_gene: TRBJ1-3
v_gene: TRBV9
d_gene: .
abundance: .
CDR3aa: CASSVSDRISSGNTIYF
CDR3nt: TGTGCCAGCAGCGTGTCGGACCGCATTAGCTCTGGAAACACCATATATTTT

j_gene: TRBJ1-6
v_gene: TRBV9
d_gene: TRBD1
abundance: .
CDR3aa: CASTGTEGAYSPLHF
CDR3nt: TGTGCCAGCACCGGGACTGAGGGGGCATACTCACCCCTCCACTTT

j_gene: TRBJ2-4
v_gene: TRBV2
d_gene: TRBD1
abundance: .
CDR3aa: CASSVLPGTGAKNIQYF
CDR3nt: TGTGCCAGCAGTGTCCTTCCCGGGACAGGGGCCAAAAACATTCAGTACTTC

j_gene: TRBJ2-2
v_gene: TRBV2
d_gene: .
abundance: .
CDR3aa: CASSEREISTGELFF
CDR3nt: TGTGCCAGCAGTGAACGGGAGATATCCACCGGGGAGCTATTTTTT

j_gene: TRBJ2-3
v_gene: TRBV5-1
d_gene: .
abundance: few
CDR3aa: CASTRDSTDTQYF
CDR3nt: TGCGCCAGCACTCGGGACAGCACAGATACGCAGTATTTT

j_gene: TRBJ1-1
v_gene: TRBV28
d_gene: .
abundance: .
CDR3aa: CASSLPGTANTEAFF
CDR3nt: TGTGCCAGCAGTTTGCCCGGGACGGCGAACACTGAAGCTTTCTTT

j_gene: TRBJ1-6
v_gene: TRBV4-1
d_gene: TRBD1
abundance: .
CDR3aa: CASSQEQGAGNSPLHF
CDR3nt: TGCGCCAGCAGCCAAGAACAGGGGGCAGGAAATTCACCCCTCCACTTT

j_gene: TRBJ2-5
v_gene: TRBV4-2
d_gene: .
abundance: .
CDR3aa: CASSQDQVGGATETQYF
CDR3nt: TGTGCCAGCAGCCAAGATCAGGTGGGGGGCGCGACGGAGACCCAGTACTTC

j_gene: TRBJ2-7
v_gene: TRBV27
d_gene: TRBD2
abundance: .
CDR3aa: CASSTSGTSGQQYF
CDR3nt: TGTGCCAGCAGTACCTCCGGGACTAGCGGGCAGCAGTACTTC